The next 7 T cell receptor beta chains were all read from a single sample in a study of beta chain features in type 1 diabetes. These receptors have no identified antigens. The entirety of the isolated RNA underwent reverse transcription, so expressed TCRB transcripts were sequenced. Data came from immunoSEQ multiplex PCR; TCRdb stores just in-frame clones and leaves some out. The sample lists about 170,000 clones; approximately 7.9% were seen once. General study points: Type 1 diabetes patients had TCRB CDR3s that were shorter (moderately but significantly so) in all four CD4+ subsets.

Sequencing was carried out using central memory CD4+ T cells from blood. The receptors originated from a man younger than 30 with type 1 diabetes.

This sequence joins TRBV5-1 and TRBJ2-5; TRBD2 matches 10 bases. J gave up 5 bases and V 1 base, and 5 bases lay outside the gene matches. The CDR3 has 15 residues. Germline CDR1 is SGHRS and CDR2 is YFSETQ. The CDR3 DNA follows: TGCGCCAGCAGCTTGTCTAGCGGGGGCATTGAGACCCAGTACTTC. Protein product: CASSLSSGGIETQYF.

This clone showed up just a few times. The rearrangement uses TRBV9 and TRBJ2-7; D is undetermined. Germline-derived CDR1 and CDR2 are SGDLS and YYNGEE. The CDR3 is made up of 14 amino acids. Trimming removed 7 bases from V and 2 bases from J, with 16 bases in between. The CDR3 protein is CASGPGSSTYEQYF. CDR3 nucleotides: TGTGCCAGCGGGCCCGGCAGCTCAACCTACGAGCAGTACTTC.

This clone was seen a few times. The CDR3 bases are TGTGCCAGCAGCCGTGCAGGGGCCGTCGAGCAGTACTTC. Residues: CASSRAGAVEQYF. The rearrangement links TRBV28 to TRBJ2-7, with TRBD1 as a possible D gene (6 bases). Germline-derived CDR1 and CDR2 are MDHEN and SYDVKM. The CDR3 length is 13 residues. Trimming stripped 6 bases from V and 6 bases from J, with 15 bases between.

This clone was detected only a few times. The chain joins TRBV5-1 to TRBJ2-6; a possible D gene is TRBD1 (6 bases). Between the trimmed V and J ends, which lost 0 bases and 8 bases, there was a span of 12 bases. The CDR3 has 15 amino acids. CDR1 is SGHRS and CDR2 is YFSETQ in the germline V gene. CDR3 sequence: CASSLGLQGSNVLTF. Written as DNA, the CDR3 is TGCGCCAGCAGCTTGGGGCTACAGGGATCCAACGTCCTGACTTTC.

The sample holds a few counts of this clone. The V call is TRBV7-9, the J call TRBJ1-2, with TRBD1 identical over 11 bases. The CDR3 consists of 14 residues. Losses at the gene ends were 5 bases for V and 7 bases for J; bases not matched to a gene: 6. Germline V gene lookup returns CDR1 SEHNR and CDR2 FQNEAQ (reference sequence). The CDR3 DNA reads TGTGCCAGCAGCCTGGCCGGGACAGGGGGTGGCTACACCTTC. It encodes CASSLAGTGGGYTF.

This clone showed up many times. The V gene is TRBV5-1, the J gene TRBJ2-3, with TRBD2 as a possible D gene (6 bases). V was trimmed by 2 bases and J by 5 bases, leaving 15 bases between them. The CDR3 has 15 residues. CDR1 SGHRS and CDR2 YFSETQ come from the germline V gene. The CDR3 protein is CASSFSPLAIDTQYF. Written as DNA, the CDR3 is TGCGCCAGCAGCTTCTCGCCGCTAGCGATAGATACGCAGTATTTT.

This clone was observed a few times. The genes are TRBV2 and TRBJ2-7; the D gene is possibly TRBD2 (6 bases). Germline lookup yields CDR1 SNHLY and CDR2 FYNNEI. The CDR3 extends over 15 amino acids. The ends were cut back, 6 bases at V and 3 bases at J, with 18 bases in the middle. The CDR3 coding sequence is TGTGCCAGCAGCCTAGGAGCGGGCGGATACTACGAGCAGTACTTC. The encoded protein is CASSLGAGGYYEQYF.